The 13 T cell receptor beta chains below come from one sample, sequenced in a study of T cells in Graves' hyperthyroidism and ophthalmopathy. TCR beta CDR3 regions were amplified from RNA transcripts. TCR CDR3 underwent first-round RT-PCR with the HTBI primer set. TCRdb itself ran the multiplex PCR reads through MiXCR, one entry per CDR3 protein. The data show roughly 260,000 distinct CDR3 sequences, with just over 14% seen just once and roughly 13% held by the top ten. The sequencing input was blood. The receptor source for this set is a woman between 35 and 50 years old with Graves' hyperthyroidism that later progressed to Graves' ophthalmopathy.

This clonotype was observed many times. The rearrangement uses TRBV15 and TRBJ1-4, with 9 bases aligning to TRBD1. The CDR3 sequence is 16 residues long. Germline assignment: CDR1 LNHNV and CDR2 YYDKDF (reference sequence). The J segment lost 8 bases and the V segment lost 3 bases, leaving 10 bases of the junction unmatched. This CDR3 reads CATSSHTGGGTEKLFF. DNA of the CDR3: TGTGCCACCAGCAGCCATACAGGGGGCGGTACGGAAAAACTGTTTTTT.

DNA of the CDR3: TGTGCCAGCAGTCCTCACGGGGCAGGCCTCTATGGCTACACCTTC. It translates to CASSPHGAGLYGYTF. The chain joins TRBV28 to TRBJ1-2; possibly TRBD1 for D (5 bases). CDR3 length: 15 residues. The germline gives CDR1 MDHEN, CDR2 SYDVKM. V dropped 5 bases and J dropped 4 bases, with 17 bases sitting between them.

This clonotype was observed many times. V gene TRBV12-3 or TRBV12-4 combines with J gene TRBJ1-6; possible D gene TRBD1, 5 bases. This CDR3 has 15 residues. V was trimmed by 6 bases and J by 5 bases, leaving 14 bases between them. CDR3 in amino acids: CASRIRDGDNSPLHF. The CDR3 DNA reads as TGTGCCAGCAGAATCCGGGACGGGGATAATTCACCCCTCCACTTT.

This clonotype was detected ten times or more. CDR3: CATAGTTSGSRTGELFF. The CDR3 bases are TGTGCAACCGCCGGGACTACTAGCGGGAGTCGGACCGGGGAGCTGTTTTTT. This rearrangement joins TRBV19 to TRBJ2-2, with 11 bases that match TRBD2. CDR3 size: 17 residues. CDR1 LNHDA and CDR2 SQIVND come from the germline V gene (reference sequence).

This clonotype was detected ten times or more. This chain connects TRBV28 to TRBJ1-6; maybe TRBD1 (6 bases). V dropped 5 bases and J dropped 12 bases, with 17 bases sitting between them. This CDR3 spans 14 amino acids. Germline V lookup: CDR1 MDHEN, CDR2 SYDVKM. The CDR3 sequence: CASSIQGQSEPLHF. The CDR3 DNA reads as TGTGCCAGCAGTATCCAAGGACAGTCGGAACCCCTCCACTTT.

This clonotype occurred many times. This chain links TRBV30 with TRBJ1-2; 8 nucleotides align to TRBD1. This CDR3 has 14 amino acids. After removal of 1 base from V and 4 bases from J, the junction contained 5 bases not matched to a gene. Germline CDR1 is GTSNPN and CDR2 is SVGIG (reference sequence). The CDR3 DNA follows: TGTGCCTGGAGTGGAGGGACAGGTTTCTATGGCTACACCTTC. It specifies CAWSGGTGFYGYTF.

This clonotype was counted between two and nine times. The rearrangement joins TRBV20-1 to TRBJ1-2, with D perhaps matching TRBD1 (5 bases). This CDR3 has 14 amino acids. Germline-derived CDR1 and CDR2 are DFQATT and SNEGSKA (reference sequence). The germline V and J ends were trimmed by 5 bases and 6 bases, with 19 bases remaining between them. The CDR3 nucleotides read TGCAGTGCTCCCGCGGGACGGTCAGGGCATGGCTACACCTTC. This sequence encodes CSAPAGRSGHGYTF.

Comment on this clonotype: A much larger clonotype is one base distant, so this may be a read error. The chain joins TRBV7-2 to TRBJ2-5; a weak D match, TRBD1 (5 bases). In germline, CDR1 is SGHTA, CDR2 FQGNSA. V lost 2 bases and J 4 bases, leaving 14 bases between the germline ends. This CDR3 is 15 amino acids long. CDR3 loop: CASSLTVGPRETQYF. CDR3 in DNA: TGTGCCAGCAGCTTAACCGTGGGGCCCCGAGAGACCCAGTACTTC. Using reference TRBV7-2 and TRBJ2-5 for the parts outside the CDR3, the full variable domain is GAGVSQSPSNKVTEKGKDVELRCDPISGHTALYWYRQSLGQGLEFLIYFQGNSAPDKSGLPSDRFSAERTGGSVSTLTIQRTQQEDSAVYLCASSLTVGPRETQYFGPGTRLLVL.

As regards this clonotype: A much more abundant neighbour one base away suggests this may be a read error. As the CDR3 is not closed by the conserved phenylalanine or tryptophan, this likely results from a read error. V is TRBV20-1 and J is TRBJ2-1; the D gene is possibly TRBD2 (5 bases). V lost 5 bases to trimming and J lost 3 bases, with 11 bases between them. This CDR3 has 13 amino acids. Germline CDR1 DFQATT, CDR2 SNEGSKA (reference sequence). Here the CDR3 DNA reads TGCAGTGCTCCAGTAGAGGGCTACAATGAGCAGTTCCTC. It specifies CSAPVEGYNEQFL.

The chain combines TRBV7-9 with TRBJ2-1; D unclear. V gave up 1 base and J gave up 10 bases, with 8 bases separating them. Per germline, CDR1 SEHNR and CDR2 FQNEAQ (reference sequence). This CDR3 comprises 12 residues. CDR3 amino acids: CASSLGQPEQFF. The DNA for the CDR3 is TGTGCCAGCAGCTTAGGTCAGCCCGAGCAGTTCTTC.

About this clonotype: This may arise from a read error, as a much more abundant clone is one base away. As DNA, the CDR3 is TGTGCCAGCTCACCACCGGGACTAGCGGTAGAAGAGACCCAGTACTTC. Its translation: CASSPPGLAVEETQYF. This chain links TRBV3-1 with TRBJ2-5, with 11 bases that match TRBD2. The CDR3 spans 16 residues. V was clipped by 8 bases and J by 3 bases; unmatched bases: 11. Germline V gene data show CDR1 as LGHDT and CDR2 as YNNKEL (reference sequence).

This clonotype was recorded a few times. The genes are TRBV27 and TRBJ2-5, with TRBD2 identical over 11 bases. Germline CDR1 is MNHEY and CDR2 is SMNVEV (reference sequence). This CDR3 is built from 16 residues. V was clipped by 1 base and J by 3 bases; unmatched bases: 4. CDR3 nucleotide sequence: TGTGCCAGCAGTTTATTGCTAGCGGGAGGTAAAGAGACCCAGTACTTC. Its protein is CASSLLLAGGKETQYF.

The table lists this clonotype with many counts. The rearrangement uses TRBV10-2 and TRBJ2-1, with D possibly being TRBD2 (5 bases). Germline V CDR1 and CDR2: WSHSY, SAAADI. The CDR3 contains 12 residues. The V end lost 5 bases, the J end lost 8 bases, and 10 bases lay between the germline ends. The CDR3 DNA sequence: TGCGCCAGCAGTACTAGTCTCTATGAGCAGTTCTTC. The encoded protein is CASSTSLYEQFF.